The clone carrying this T cell receptor beta chain was found a few times. Each CDR3 protein gets one entry after TCRdb re-called the PCR reads with MiXCR. Among over 85,000 distinct CDR3 sequences listed, around a quarter were seen once. The CDR3 runs 15 residues. The V and J ends lost 4 bases and 1 base, in that order; junction bases with no gene match: 4. The authors sorted naive CD8 T cells as CD8+CD4-CCR7+CD45RA+. The data were taken from a study of molecular identifiers for immune sequencing clone quantification. This clonotype originated in a human donor in good health. Some libraries in this study had Jurkat cell RNA spiked in. This chain uses TRBV12-3 or TRBV12-4 with TRBJ2-5; 9 bases fit TRBD2. Sequencing was performed on naive CD8+ T cells from blood, with Jurkat cell RNA spiked in. Documented subset: FACS-sorted CD8+CD4-CCR7+CD45RA+ naive T cells. The CDR3 DNA follows: TGTGCCAGCAGTTCAGCGGGGGGTGGCCAAGAGACCCAGTACTTC. Translating it yields CASSSAGGGQETQYF.